The rows below give T cell receptor beta chains drawn from one sample of a study of glioma-infiltrating T cells after dendritic cell vaccination. Method: immunoSEQ multiplex PCR; TCRdb's copy keeps in-frame clones and lacks some. The table shows about 65,000 clones, with around nine tenths occurring only once. This specimen consisted of blood, obtained after dendritic cell vaccination. The receptors derive from a human donor with glioblastoma. The CDR3 runs from the conserved cysteine through the conserved F or W.

>14|TRBJ1-3|TRBV6-1
CASSVVRGGNTIYF
>16|TRBJ2-3|TRBV2
CASSGSGRGGGDTQYF
>17|TRBJ1-5|TRBV2
CASSPDRAYSSNQPQHF
>14|TRBJ1-6|TRBV5-8
CASSASFSNSPLHF
>15|TRBJ2-1|TRBV19
CASQTGAPSYNEQFF
>15|TRBJ2-7|TRBV7-8
CTSSLAEGTLYEQYF
>15|TRBJ1-3|TRBV11-3
CASSLGGSSGNTIYF
>15|TRBJ2-5|TRBV15
CATSLTPGQQETQYF
>13|TRBJ1-1|TRBV11-2
CASSRDWNTEAFF
>15|TRBJ2-3|TRBV30
CAWSFGTGRTDTQYF
>13|TRBJ2-5|TRBV29-1
CSVESGSEKTQYF
>15|TRBJ1-1|TRBV7-2
CASSLAGDMNTEAFF
>13|TRBJ1-2|TRBV7-2
CASSQDRDYGYTF
>12|TRBJ1-2|TRBV29-1
CSVVGGNYGYTF
>17|TRBJ2-1|TRBV7-3
CASSLRDGLAGSHEQFF
>14|TRBJ2-5|TRBV19
CASSIAGDPKTQYF
>15|TRBJ2-5|TRBV9
CASSGLLADQETQYF
>16|TRBJ2-1|TRBV27
CASSFIMGGGDNEQFF
>17|TRBJ2-1|TRBV11-2
CASSRIRDSIKTAEQFF
>13|TRBJ1-2|TRBV5-1
CASSGGERYGYTF
>16|TRBJ1-5|TRBV9
CASSAISRVSNQPQHF
>14|TRBJ1-2|TRBV6-5
CASSYRTANYGYTF
>16|TRBJ1-5|TRBV30
CAWSVVDREYNQPQHF
>13|TRBJ1-5|TRBV30
CAWSVKGDSPQHF
>15|TRBJ2-1|TRBV7-9
CASSTRLAGVQGEFF
>15|TRBJ2-7|TRBV30
CAWSFFGVGDYEQYF
>16|TRBJ2-6|TRBV6-6
CASSYPGQAGANVLTF
>14|TRBJ2-5|TRBV2
CASHRRLGAETQYF
>13|TRBJ1-2|TRBV30
CAWSGHRGSGYTF
>14|TRBJ2-1|TRBV7-2
CASSGGHQNNEQFF
>12|TRBJ2-2|TRBV6-5
CASSYEVGELFF
>15|TRBJ1-2|TRBV4-3
CASSQDSAVAYGYTF
>15|TRBJ2-1|TRBV2
CASSNSGSVVNEQFF
>16|TRBJ1-2|TRBV5-8
CASRPPGTGANYGYTF
>11|TRBJ1-1|TRBV4-2
CASRQEDRAFF
>17|TRBJ2-5|TRBV4-1
CASSQGAGLAGEETQYF
>17|TRBJ2-1|TRBV11-2
CASSLGTSGGAYNEQFF
>14|TRBJ2-3|TRBV5-1
CASSWLGGTDTQYF
>16|TRBJ2-1|TRBV2
CASLVGGGAIHNEQFF
>13|TRBJ2-1|TRBV5-4
CASSLGTVPEQFF
>14|TRBJ1-5|TRBV6-5
CASRGVGSNQPQHF
>15|TRBJ1-3|TRBV7-9
CASSLAALSGNTIYF
>14|TRBJ1-1|TRBV10-3
CAISPDFRDTEAFF
>13|TRBJ2-7|TRBV18
CASSPGVSYEQYF
>15|TRBJ2-1|TRBV6-1
CASRHAGTGDNEQFF
>17|TRBJ1-1|TRBV9
CASSVERGGRVGTEAFF
>13|TRBJ1-5|TRBV19
CASSVGRNQPQHF
>15|TRBJ2-2|TRBV7-2
CASSLILPPVEKLFF
>15|TRBJ2-1|TRBV7-7
CASSEGLAGGHEQFF
>15|TRBJ2-1|TRBV2
CASSELAGGPHEQFF
>17|TRBJ2-7|TRBV4-1
CASSRGQGLTISYEQYF
>15|TRBJ1-5|TRBV6-5
CASSYQTGDNQPQHF
>15|TRBJ1-1|TRBV5-4
CASSLTGGSDTEAFF
>17|TRBJ2-6|TRBV7-2
CASSLTREYSGANVLTF
>15|TRBJ2-2|TRBV5-4
CASSFPQGDTGELFF